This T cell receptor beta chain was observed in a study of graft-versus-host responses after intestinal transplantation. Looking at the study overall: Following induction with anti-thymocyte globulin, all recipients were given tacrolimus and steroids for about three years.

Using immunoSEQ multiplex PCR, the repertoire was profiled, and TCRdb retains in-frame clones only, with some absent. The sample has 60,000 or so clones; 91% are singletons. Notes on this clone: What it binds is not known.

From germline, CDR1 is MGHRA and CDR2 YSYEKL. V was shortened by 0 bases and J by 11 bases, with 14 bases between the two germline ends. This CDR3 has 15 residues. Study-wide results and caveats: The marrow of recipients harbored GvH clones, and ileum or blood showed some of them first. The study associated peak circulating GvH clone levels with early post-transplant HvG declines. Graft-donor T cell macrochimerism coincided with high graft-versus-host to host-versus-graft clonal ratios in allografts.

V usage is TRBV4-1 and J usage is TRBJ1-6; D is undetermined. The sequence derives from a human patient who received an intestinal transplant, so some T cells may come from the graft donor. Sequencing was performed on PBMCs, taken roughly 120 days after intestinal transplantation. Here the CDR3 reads CASSQESPLATPLHF. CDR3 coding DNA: TGCGCCAGCAGCCAAGAGTCACCACTGGCGACACCCCTCCACTTT.